The text below deals with one T cell receptor (beta chain). The data stem from a study of shared clonotypes between healthy human individuals. Germline-derived CDR1 and CDR2 are SEHNR and FQNEAQ (reference sequence). The CDR3 sequence is 16 residues long. V gave up 5 bases and J gave up 0 bases, with 15 bases separating them. Data came from immunoSEQ multiplex PCR; TCRdb stores just in-frame clones and leaves some out. This sample has 1,500,000 or so clones; about 96% occur once, and the top ten carry about 1%. The source material was naive CD4+ T cells sorted from blood. As for subset: CD45RA+ positively selected. The source is a young man in good health. This rearrangement joins TRBV7-9 to TRBJ2-3; D is unclear. The CDR3 DNA is TGTGCCAGCAGCCCCACCGCAGGTCCCAGCACAGATACGCAGTATTTT. Translating gives CASSPTAGPSTDTQYF.